A selection of T cell receptor beta chains follows, all from one sample in a study of T cell repertoires in cytomegalovirus infection. TCRdb re-derived calls from the reads in MiXCR, one entry per CDR3 protein. The sample lists 400,000 to 600,000 distinct CDR3 sequences, more than 40% seen once, with 43% in the top ten. Which antigens these TCRs recognize remains unknown. This material consisted of cultured PBMCs, taken from culture after CMV antigen stimulation. The source of these receptors is a human donor in good health (CMV status not recorded). Some clones in this sample may be carry-over from other donors' samples. Both conserved end residues are part of each CDR3. The D gene is left open where the match is weak. Only some rows state a clone size, as once, few, many or a class for expanded clones.

v_gene	d_gene	abundance	j_gene	CDR3nt	CDR3aa
TRBV4-1	.	few	TRBJ2-7	TGCGCCAGCAGCCAAGAACCGGCCCTCTACGAGCAGTACTTC	CASSQEPALYEQYF
TRBV27	TRBD1	once	TRBJ2-7	TGTGCCACCAGGGGGATCTACGAGCAGTACTTC	CATRGIYEQYF
TRBV18	TRBD1	few	TRBJ1-5	TGTGCCAGCTCACCGGGACAGGAGGGCGATGGCAATCAGCCCCAGCATTTT	CASSPGQEGDGNQPQHF
TRBV6-1	TRBD1	few	TRBJ2-4	TGTGCCAGCAGTGATCGGACAGGGTCTCTAGCCAAAAACATTCAGTACTTC	CASSDRTGSLAKNIQYF
TRBV5-3	.	.	TRBJ2-7	TGTGCCAGCAGCCCCACCGGGACTCCCGGGGACGAGCAGTACTTC	CASSPTGTPGDEQYF
TRBV7-6	TRBD1	.	TRBJ2-7	TGTGCCAGCAGCTCAGGGGGCCCCCCCTACGAGCAGTACTTC	CASSSGGPPYEQYF
TRBV7-9	.	.	TRBJ2-2	TGTGCCAGCAGCTTCGGGCCTTCGAACACCGGGGAGCTGTTTTTT	CASSFGPSNTGELFF
TRBV7-2	.	.	TRBJ2-1	TGTGCCAGCAGCTTAGCCCGGGGGTTCTACAATGAGCAGTTCTTC	CASSLARGFYNEQFF
TRBV7-2	TRBD1	.	TRBJ1-4	TGTGCCAGCAGCCGAACTGGACAGGTCCTCTCAGAATTGTTTTTT	CASSRTGQVLSELFF
TRBV7-2	.	.	TRBJ1-5	TGTGCCAGCAGCTTAGCGGCGACAGAGACTCATCAGCCCCAGCATTTT	CASSLAATETHQPQHF
TRBV20-1	.	.	TRBJ2-7	TGCAGTGCTAGACCGGGGGGCCAGACCTACGAGCAGTACTTC	CSARPGGQTYEQYF
TRBV5-5	.	.	TRBJ2-3	TGTGCCAGCAGCTTGTGGGGGGACCCCACAGATACGCAGTATTTT	CASSLWGDPTDTQYF
TRBV11-1	.	few	TRBJ1-1	TGTGCCAGCAGCCCCCCCACCCGGTTTAAAGGAGCTTTCTTT	CASSPPTRFKGAFF